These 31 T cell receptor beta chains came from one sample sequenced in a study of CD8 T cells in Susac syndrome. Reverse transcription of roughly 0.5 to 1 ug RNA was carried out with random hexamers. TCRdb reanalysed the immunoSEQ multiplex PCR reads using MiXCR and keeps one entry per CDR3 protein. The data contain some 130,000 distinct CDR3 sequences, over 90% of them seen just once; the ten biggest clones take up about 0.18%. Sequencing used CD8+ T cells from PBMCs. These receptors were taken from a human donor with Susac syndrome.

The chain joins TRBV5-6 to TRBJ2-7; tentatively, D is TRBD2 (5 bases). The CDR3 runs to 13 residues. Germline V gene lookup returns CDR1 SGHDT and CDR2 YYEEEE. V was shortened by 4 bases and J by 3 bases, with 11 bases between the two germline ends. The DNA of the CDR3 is TGTGCCAGCAGCGCCGGGAACTTCTACGAGCAGTACTTC. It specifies CASSAGNFYEQYF.

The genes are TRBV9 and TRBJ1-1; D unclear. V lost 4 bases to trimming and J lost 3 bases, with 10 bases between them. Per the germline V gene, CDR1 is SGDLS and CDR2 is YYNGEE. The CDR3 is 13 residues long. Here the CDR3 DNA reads TGTGCCAGCAGCTTCCGGACGGACACTGAAGCTTTCTTT. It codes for CASSFRTDTEAFF.

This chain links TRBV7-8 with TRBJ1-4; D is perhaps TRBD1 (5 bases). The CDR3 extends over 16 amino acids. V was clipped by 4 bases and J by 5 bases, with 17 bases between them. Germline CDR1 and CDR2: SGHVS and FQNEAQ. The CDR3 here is CASSSWDEAPNEKLFF. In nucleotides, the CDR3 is TGTGCCAGCAGCTCCTGGGACGAAGCTCCCAATGAAAAACTGTTTTTT. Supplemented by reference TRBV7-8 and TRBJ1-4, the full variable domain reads GAGVSQSPRYKVAKRGQDVALRCDPISGHVSLFWYQQALGQGPEFLTYFQNEAQLDKSGLPSDRFFAERPEGSVSTLKIQRTQQEDSAVYLCASSSWDEAPNEKLFFGSGTQLSVL.

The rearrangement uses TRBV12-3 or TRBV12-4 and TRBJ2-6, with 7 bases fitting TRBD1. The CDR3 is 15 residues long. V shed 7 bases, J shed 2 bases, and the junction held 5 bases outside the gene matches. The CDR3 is CASKVTGAGANVLTF. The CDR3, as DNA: TGTGCCAGCAAAGTCACAGGGGCTGGGGCCAACGTCCTGACTTTC.

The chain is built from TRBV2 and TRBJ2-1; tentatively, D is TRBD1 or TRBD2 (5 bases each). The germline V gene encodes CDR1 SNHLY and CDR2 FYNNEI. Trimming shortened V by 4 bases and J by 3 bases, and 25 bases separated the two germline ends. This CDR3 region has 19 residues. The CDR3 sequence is CASSGSGSPGVEGYNEQFF. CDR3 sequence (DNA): TGTGCCAGCAGTGGTTCAGGGAGCCCCGGGGTAGAAGGCTACAATGAGCAGTTCTTC.

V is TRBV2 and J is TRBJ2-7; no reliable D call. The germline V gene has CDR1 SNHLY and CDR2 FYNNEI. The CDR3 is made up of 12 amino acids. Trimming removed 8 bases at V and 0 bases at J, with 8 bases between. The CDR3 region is CASEEYSYEQYF. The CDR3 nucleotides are TGTGCCAGCGAGGAGTACTCCTACGAGCAGTACTTC.

The CDR3 protein is CASSSWTDNYGYTF. For the CDR3, the DNA is TGTGCCAGCAGTTCTTGGACGGACAACTATGGCTACACCTTC. The rearrangement uses TRBV6-5 and TRBJ1-2; D gene ambiguous. The ends were cut back, 4 bases at V and 2 bases at J, with 11 bases in the middle. The CDR3 contains 14 residues. Per germline, CDR1 MNHEY and CDR2 SVGAGI.

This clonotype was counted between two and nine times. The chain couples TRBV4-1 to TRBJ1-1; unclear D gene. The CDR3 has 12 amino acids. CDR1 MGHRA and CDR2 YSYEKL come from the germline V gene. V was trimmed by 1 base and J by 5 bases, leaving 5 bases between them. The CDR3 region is CASSQGPTEAFF. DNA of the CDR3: TGCGCCAGCAGCCAAGGGCCAACTGAAGCTTTCTTT.

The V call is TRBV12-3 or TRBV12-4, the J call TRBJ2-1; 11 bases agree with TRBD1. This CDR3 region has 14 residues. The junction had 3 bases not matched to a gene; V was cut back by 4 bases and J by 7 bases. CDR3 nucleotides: TGTGCCAGCAGTTGGGACAGGGGGTTGAATGAGCAGTTCTTC. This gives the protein CASSWDRGLNEQFF.

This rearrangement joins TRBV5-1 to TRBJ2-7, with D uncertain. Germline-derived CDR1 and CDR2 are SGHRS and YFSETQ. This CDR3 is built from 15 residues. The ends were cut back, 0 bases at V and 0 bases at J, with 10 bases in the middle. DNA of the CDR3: TGCGCCAGCAGCTTGGTTCAGGCGAACTCCTACGAGCAGTACTTC. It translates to CASSLVQANSYEQYF.

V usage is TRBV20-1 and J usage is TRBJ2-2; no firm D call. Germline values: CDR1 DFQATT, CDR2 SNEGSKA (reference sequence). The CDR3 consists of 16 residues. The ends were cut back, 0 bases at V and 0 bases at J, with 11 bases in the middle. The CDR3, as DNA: TGCAGTGCTAGAGATACGGTCGTTCCGAACACCGGGGAGCTGTTTTTT. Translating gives CSARDTVVPNTGELFF.

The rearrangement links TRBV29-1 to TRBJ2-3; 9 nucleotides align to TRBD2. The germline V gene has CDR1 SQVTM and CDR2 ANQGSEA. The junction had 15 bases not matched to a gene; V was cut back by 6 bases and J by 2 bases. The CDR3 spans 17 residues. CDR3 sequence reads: CSVGGGPSGVYTDTQYF. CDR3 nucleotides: TGCAGCGTCGGGGGGGGCCCTAGCGGGGTCTACACAGATACGCAGTATTTT.

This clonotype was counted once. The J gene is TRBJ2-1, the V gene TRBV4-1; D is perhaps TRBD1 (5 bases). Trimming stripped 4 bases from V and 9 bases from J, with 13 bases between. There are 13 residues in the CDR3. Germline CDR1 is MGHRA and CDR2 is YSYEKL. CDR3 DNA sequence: TGCGCCAGCAGCCTCTTCGGTAGGGGTGAGCAGTTCTTC. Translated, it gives CASSLFGRGEQFF.

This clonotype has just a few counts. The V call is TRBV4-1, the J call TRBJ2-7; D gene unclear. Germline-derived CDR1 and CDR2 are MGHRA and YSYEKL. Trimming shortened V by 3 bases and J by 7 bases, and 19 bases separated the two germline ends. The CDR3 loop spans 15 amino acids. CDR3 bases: TGCGCCAGCAGCCAGCAGACAACCCAAGGTGATGAGCAGTACTTC. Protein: CASSQQTTQGDEQYF.

The CDR3 coding sequence is TGCAGTGCTCTAGGGGGCCCCTCCTACGAGCAGTACTTC. This sequence encodes CSALGGPSYEQYF. V and J are TRBV20-1 and TRBJ2-7; TRBD1 agrees at 7 bases. The germline V gene encodes CDR1 DFQATT and CDR2 SNEGSKA (reference sequence). This CDR3 spans 13 amino acids. V was pared by 5 bases and J by 0 bases, with 4 bases of the junction left unmatched.

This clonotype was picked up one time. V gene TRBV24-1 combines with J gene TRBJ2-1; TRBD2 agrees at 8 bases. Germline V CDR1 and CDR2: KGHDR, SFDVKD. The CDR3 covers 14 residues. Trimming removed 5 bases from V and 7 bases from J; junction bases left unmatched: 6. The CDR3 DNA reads TGTGCCACCAGTGGGCAAGCGGGAGTGAATGAGCAGTTCTTC. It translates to CATSGQAGVNEQFF.

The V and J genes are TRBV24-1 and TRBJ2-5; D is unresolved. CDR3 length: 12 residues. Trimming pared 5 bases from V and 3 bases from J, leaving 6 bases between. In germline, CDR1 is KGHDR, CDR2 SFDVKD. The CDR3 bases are TGTGCCACCAGTGGCCCTGAAGAGACCCAGTACTTC. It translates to CATSGPEETQYF.

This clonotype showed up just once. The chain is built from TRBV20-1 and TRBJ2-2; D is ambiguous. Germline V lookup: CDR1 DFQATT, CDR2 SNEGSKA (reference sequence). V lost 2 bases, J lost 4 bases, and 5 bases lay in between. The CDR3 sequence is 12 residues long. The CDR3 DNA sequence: TGCAGTGCTAGATCGGGCACCGGGGAGCTGTTTTTT. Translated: CSARSGTGELFF.

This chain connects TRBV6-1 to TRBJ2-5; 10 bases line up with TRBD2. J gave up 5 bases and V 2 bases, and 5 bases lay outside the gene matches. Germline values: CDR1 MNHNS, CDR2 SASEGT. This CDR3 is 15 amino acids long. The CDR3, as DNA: TGTGCCAGCAGTGAACTAGCGGGAGTGGGGGAGACCCAGTACTTC. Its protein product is CASSELAGVGETQYF.

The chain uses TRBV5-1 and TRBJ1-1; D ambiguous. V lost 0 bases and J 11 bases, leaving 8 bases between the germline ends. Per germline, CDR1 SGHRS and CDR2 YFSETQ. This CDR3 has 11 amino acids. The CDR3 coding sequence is TGCGCCAGCAGCTTGGGTCCGCGGGCTTTCTTT. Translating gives CASSLGPRAFF.

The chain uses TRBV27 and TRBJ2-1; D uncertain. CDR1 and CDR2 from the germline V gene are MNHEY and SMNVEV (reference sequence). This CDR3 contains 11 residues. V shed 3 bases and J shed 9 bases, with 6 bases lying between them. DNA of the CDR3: TGTGCCAGCAGTTTTGGTGTTGAGCAGTTCTTC. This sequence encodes CASSFGVEQFF.

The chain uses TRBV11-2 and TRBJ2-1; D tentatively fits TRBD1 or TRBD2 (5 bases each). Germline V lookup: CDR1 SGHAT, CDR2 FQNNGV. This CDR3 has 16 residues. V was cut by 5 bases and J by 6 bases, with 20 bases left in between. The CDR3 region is CASSPEGYSKRNEQFF. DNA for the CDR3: TGTGCCAGCAGCCCCGAGGGGTACAGCAAGCGCAATGAGCAGTTCTTC.

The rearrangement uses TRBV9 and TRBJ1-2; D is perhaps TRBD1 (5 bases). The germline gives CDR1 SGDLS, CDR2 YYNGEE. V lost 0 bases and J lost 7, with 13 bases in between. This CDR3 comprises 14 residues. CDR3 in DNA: TGTGCCAGCAGCGTAGGAAGGGGAGTTGGTGGCTACACCTTC. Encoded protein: CASSVGRGVGGYTF.

The CDR3 region is CASSYSSGGETQYF. The CDR3 coding sequence is TGTGCCAGCAGTTACTCTTCAGGAGGGGAGACCCAGTACTTC. This chain links TRBV6-2 or TRBV6-3 with TRBJ2-5, with a weak D call TRBD2 (6 bases). In germline, CDR1 is MNHEY, CDR2 SVGEGT. V shed 0 bases and J shed 5 bases, with 10 bases lying between them. This CDR3 contains 14 residues.

This chain's CDR3 is CSAYRQRYPYEQYF. The CDR3 coding sequence is TGCAGTGCTTACCGTCAGCGGTACCCCTACGAGCAGTACTTC. V usage is TRBV20-1 and J usage is TRBJ2-7; a weak D match, TRBD2 (5 bases). The CDR3 covers 14 residues. The V end was cut by 5 bases, the J end by 2 bases, with 16 bases between. Germline CDR1 reads DFQATT; CDR2 reads SNEGSKA (reference sequence).

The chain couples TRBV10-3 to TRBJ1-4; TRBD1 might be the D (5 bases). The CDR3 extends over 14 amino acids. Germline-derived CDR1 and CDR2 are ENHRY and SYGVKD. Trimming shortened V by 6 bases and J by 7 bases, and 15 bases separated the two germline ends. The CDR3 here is CAISPGTAPEKLFF. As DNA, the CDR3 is TGTGCCATCAGCCCCGGGACGGCTCCTGAAAAACTGTTTTTT.

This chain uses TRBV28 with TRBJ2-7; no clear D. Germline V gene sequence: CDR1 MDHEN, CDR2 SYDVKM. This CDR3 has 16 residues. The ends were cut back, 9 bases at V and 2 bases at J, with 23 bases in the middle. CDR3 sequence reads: CASWPTGRNRPYEQYF. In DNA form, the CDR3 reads TGTGCCAGTTGGCCAACCGGACGGAATCGACCCTACGAGCAGTACTTC. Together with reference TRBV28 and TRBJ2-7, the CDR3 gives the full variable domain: DVKVTQSSRYLVKRTGEKVFLECVQDMDHENMFWYRQDPGLGLRLIYFSYDVKMKEKGDIPEGYSVSREKKERFSLILESASTNQTSMYLCASWPTGRNRPYEQYFGPGTRLTVT.

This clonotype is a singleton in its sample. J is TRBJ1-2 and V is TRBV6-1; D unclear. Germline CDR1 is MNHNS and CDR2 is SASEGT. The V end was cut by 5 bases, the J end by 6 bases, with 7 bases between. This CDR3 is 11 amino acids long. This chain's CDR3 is CASSFQDGYTF. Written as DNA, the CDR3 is TGTGCCAGCAGTTTCCAAGATGGCTACACCTTC.

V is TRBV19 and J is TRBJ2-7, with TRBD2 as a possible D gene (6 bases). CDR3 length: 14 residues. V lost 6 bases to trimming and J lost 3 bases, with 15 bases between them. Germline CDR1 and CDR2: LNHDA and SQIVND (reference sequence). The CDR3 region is CASSPGTSNYEQYF. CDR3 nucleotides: TGTGCCAGTAGCCCAGGGACTTCTAACTACGAGCAGTACTTC. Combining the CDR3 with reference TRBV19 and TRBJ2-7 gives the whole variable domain DGGITQSPKYLFRKEGQNVTLSCEQNLNHDAMYWYRQDPGQGLRLIYYSQIVNDFQKGDIAEGYSVSREKKESFPLTVTSAQKNPTAFYLCASSPGTSNYEQYFGPGTRLTVT.

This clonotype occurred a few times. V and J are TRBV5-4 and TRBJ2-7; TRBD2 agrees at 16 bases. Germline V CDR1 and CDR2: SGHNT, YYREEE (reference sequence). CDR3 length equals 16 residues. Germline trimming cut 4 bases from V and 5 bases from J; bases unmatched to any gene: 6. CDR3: CASSGGTSGRADEQYF. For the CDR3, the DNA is TGTGCCAGCAGCGGGGGGACTAGCGGGAGGGCTGACGAGCAGTACTTC.

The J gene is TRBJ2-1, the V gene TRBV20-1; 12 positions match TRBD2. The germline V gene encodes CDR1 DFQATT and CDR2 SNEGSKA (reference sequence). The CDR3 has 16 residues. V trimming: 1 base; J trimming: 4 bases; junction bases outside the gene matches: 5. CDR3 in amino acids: CSARAPGLAGYNEQFF. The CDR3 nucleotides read TGCAGTGCTAGAGCTCCCGGACTAGCGGGGTACAATGAGCAGTTCTTC.